This TCR beta chain appears in the sequencing data of a study of T cells after posttransplantation cyclophosphamide. General study points: Recipient CMV seropositivity and CMV reactivation strongly tracked TRB clonality. TRB overlap between skin or GI tissue T cells and blood was limited. Donor CD8+ memory clones often dominated recipient blood repertoires at later times.

The CDR3 has 14 residues. Germline V gene sequence: CDR1 SEHNR, CDR2 FQNEAQ (reference sequence). Trimming took 1 base from V and 10 from J; bases not matched to a gene: 5. To note about this clone: What it binds is unknown.

Profiling relied on immunoSEQ multiplex PCR, and the TCRdb table lists in-frame clones only, not all of them. The sample holds about 53,000 clones, about 86% seen once. The rearrangement links TRBV7-9 to TRBJ1-4, with 8 nucleotides matching TRBD1. Sequenced input: PBMCs. The sequence derives from a man aged 30 to 45 with a blood cancer, CMV-positive, and with a related stem cell donor. The CDR3 sequence: CASSLEQGAGKLFF. The CDR3 DNA sequence: TGTGCCAGCAGCTTAGAGCAGGGGGCAGGAAAACTGTTTTTT.